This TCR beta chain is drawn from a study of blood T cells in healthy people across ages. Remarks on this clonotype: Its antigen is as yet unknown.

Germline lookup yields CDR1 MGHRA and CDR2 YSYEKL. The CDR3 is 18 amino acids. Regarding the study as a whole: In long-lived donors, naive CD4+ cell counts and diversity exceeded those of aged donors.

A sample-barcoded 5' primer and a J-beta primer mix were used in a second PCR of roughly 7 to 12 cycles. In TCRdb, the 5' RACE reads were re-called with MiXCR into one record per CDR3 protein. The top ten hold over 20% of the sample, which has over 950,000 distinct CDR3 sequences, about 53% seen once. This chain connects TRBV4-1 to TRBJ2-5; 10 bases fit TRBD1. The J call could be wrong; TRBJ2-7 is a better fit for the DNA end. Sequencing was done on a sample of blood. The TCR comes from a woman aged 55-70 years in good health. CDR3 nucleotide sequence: TGCGCCAGCAGCCAGGGACCCCTCCGGGACAGGGGTTACCACGAGCAGTACTTC. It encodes CASSQGPLRDRGYHEQYF.